The present T cell receptor (beta chain) was sequenced within a study of OX40 agonist ivuxolimab in advanced cancers. Overall study findings and caveats: At 0.1 to 3.0 mg/kg, clonal expansion of CD4+ and CD8+ blood T cells had occurred by week 6.

Patients were ineligible given autoimmune disease history or systemic immunosuppression. Comments on this clone: Its target is unknown.

The data were produced by immunoSEQ multiplex PCR, yet TCRdb's version contains in-frame clones alone and is incomplete. The data contain some 150,000 clones, 90% of them singletons. Germline CDR1 is MNHNS and CDR2 is SASEGT. Trimming removed 10 bases at V and 7 bases at J, with 17 bases between. This CDR3 is 13 amino acids long. Sequences were derived from CD4+ or CD8+ T cells sorted from blood, sampled in a trial of the OX40 agonist ivuxolimab. The TCR sequence derives from an adult with an advanced solid tumor such as melanoma, head and neck, liver or kidney cancer. This chain joins TRBV6-1 and TRBJ1-5, with D perhaps matching TRBD1 (6 bases). CDR3 sequence reads: CATRQERAQPQHF. CDR3 bases: TGTGCCACCCGACAGGAACGGGCACAGCCCCAGCATTTT.